This entry lists 21 T cell receptor beta chains sequenced from one sample in a study of T-cell reconstitution after alpha-beta-depleted transplantation in children (dated by TCRdb to between 2015 and 2016). The receptor library was made with PCR. Sequencing instrument: Illumina HiSeq 2500. To normalize quantification of the TCRbeta repertoire, the TCR libraries were built with molecular barcoding that relied on unique molecular identifiers. The public reads were reprocessed in TCRdb via fastp at Q25 and MiXCR, keeping in-frame beta chains. A single entry per CDR3 protein holds the most common genes and DNA from its merged rows. The sample yields some 400,000 distinct CDR3 sequences; roughly 20% were counted once. Clones ranked in the top ten supply 3.8% of the sample. The specimen was PBMCs from the stem cell graft donor, collected from the stem cell graft. These receptors came from a human donor who donated a stem cell graft to a child with acute myeloid leukemia.

The chain joins TRBV6-1 to TRBJ2-2; 9 nucleotides agree with TRBD2. Per the germline V gene, CDR1 is MNHNS and CDR2 is SASEGT. CDR3 size: 14 residues. CDR3 amino acids: CAARSIAGAGELFF. The CDR3, as DNA: TGTGCAGCCAGGTCGATAGCGGGAGCCGGGGAGCTGTTTTTT.

The chain carries TRBV20-1 and TRBJ2-7, with 7 bases lining up with TRBD2. The CDR3 is 15 residues long. The germline V gene encodes CDR1 DFQATT and CDR2 SNEGSKA (reference sequence). Germline trimming cut 1 base from V and 0 bases from J; bases unmatched to any gene: 6. The CDR3 DNA reads as TGCAGTGCTAGAGCGACTAGCAGCAGCTCCTACGAGCAGTACTTC. Its translation: CSARATSSSSYEQYF.

This clonotype was counted only a few times. CDR3 sequence: CASRSERDPYNEQFF. In DNA form, the CDR3 reads TGCGCCAGCAGAAGTGAGCGGGACCCTTACAATGAGCAGTTCTTC. The chain links TRBV4-1 to TRBJ2-1; 7 positions match TRBD2. V lost 6 bases to trimming and J lost 4 bases; unmatched junction nucleotides: 9. CDR3 length equals 15 residues. Germline V lookup: CDR1 MGHRA, CDR2 YSYEKL.

The table lists this clonotype with many counts. The genes are TRBV28 and TRBJ2-1, with TRBD1 identical over 10 bases. Germline trimming cut 5 bases from V and 1 base from J; bases unmatched to any gene: 5. The CDR3 length is 16 residues. Per germline, CDR1 MDHEN and CDR2 SYDVKM. In nucleotides, the CDR3 is TGTGCCAGCAGTCAGACAGGGGGCATATCCTACAATGAGCAGTTCTTC. Translation: CASSQTGGISYNEQFF.

This sequence joins TRBV5-1 and TRBJ2-7; no definite D call. The V and J ends lost 1 base and 0 bases respectively, with 11 bases between them. Germline V gene sequence: CDR1 SGHRS, CDR2 YFSETQ. The CDR3 is 15 residues long. The CDR3 nucleotides are TGCGCCAGCAGCTTGTTCGCAGAGAGCTCCTACGAGCAGTACTTC. Translated, it gives CASSLFAESSYEQYF.

This clonotype has only a few counts. This rearrangement joins TRBV29-1 to TRBJ1-6, with a possible D match to TRBD1 (5 bases). In germline, CDR1 is SQVTM, CDR2 ANQGSEA. The CDR3 contains 13 residues. With 4 bases removed from V and 9 bases from J, the gap between germline ends came to 13 bases. The DNA of the CDR3 is TGCAGCGTTGGAGCAGGTCAGGGTTCACCCCTCCACTTT. Protein sequence: CSVGAGQGSPLHF.

A single count supports this clonotype. At one end the junction does not follow the germline gene, possibly because of a read error. The chain combines TRBV7-7 with TRBJ2-5; no clear D. Per germline, CDR1 SSHAT and CDR2 FNYEAQ (reference sequence). The CDR3 has 13 residues. As DNA, the CDR3 is TGTGCTAGCAGTCAACAGCCACGGGAGACCCAGTACTTC. Residues: CASSQQPRETQYF.

This clonotype was counted a few times. The chain uses TRBV10-3 and TRBJ1-1; no firm D call. Trimming removed 3 bases at V and 3 bases at J, with 14 bases between. Looked up from germline, CDR1 is ENHRY and CDR2 is SYGVKD. This CDR3 region has 15 residues. CDR3 bases: TGTGCCATCAGTGACATTTTGTTGAAGGACACTGAAGCTTTCTTT. Amino acid sequence: CAISDILLKDTEAFF.

This chain connects TRBV4-1 to TRBJ1-1; 8 nucleotides line up with TRBD1. Germline V gene sequence: CDR1 MGHRA, CDR2 YSYEKL. This CDR3 is built from 15 residues. The V gene end was trimmed by 1 base and the J gene end by 5 bases; junction bases not matched to a gene: 6. CDR3 loop: CASSQGQGAGTEAFF. The CDR3 nucleotides are TGCGCCAGCAGCCAAGGGCAGGGGGCTGGGACTGAAGCTTTCTTT.

This clonotype was detected a few times. The chain uses TRBV20-1 and TRBJ2-2; a possible D gene is TRBD2 (6 bases). The CDR3 sequence is 12 residues long. CDR1 DFQATT and CDR2 SNEGSKA come from the germline V gene (reference sequence). Trimming took 5 bases from V and 3 from J, leaving 7 bases between them. CDR3 coding DNA: TGCAGTGCTCCGGGGGACACCGGGGAGCTGTTTTTT. Amino acids: CSAPGDTGELFF.

This chain joins TRBV6-1 and TRBJ2-3; the match to TRBD1 covers 7 bases. Germline values: CDR1 MNHNS, CDR2 SASEGT. Trimming removed 5 bases from V and 2 bases from J; junction bases left unmatched: 10. The CDR3 length is 16 residues. CDR3: CASSPIQGSDTDTQYF. CDR3 DNA: TGTGCCAGCAGTCCGATACAGGGGTCTGACACAGATACGCAGTATTTT.

Turning to this clonotype: Given the absence of the conserved phenylalanine or tryptophan at the CDR3 end, a read error is likely. The J gene is TRBJ2-1, the V gene TRBV29-1, with D uncertain. This CDR3 contains 10 residues. V was clipped by 7 bases and J by 8 bases, with 9 bases between them. CDR1 and CDR2 (germline): SQVTM, ANQGSEA. The CDR3 DNA follows: TGCAGCGCCGCACTCTATGAGCAGTTCTGC. Amino acids: CSAALYEQFC.

The chain couples TRBV28 to TRBJ2-1, with TRBD1 as a possible D gene (5 bases). V shed 9 bases and J shed 6 bases, with 9 bases lying between them. Per germline, CDR1 MDHEN and CDR2 SYDVKM. CDR3 size: 11 residues. The CDR3 sequence: CASQRGNEQFF. DNA of the CDR3: TGTGCCAGTCAAAGGGGCAATGAGCAGTTCTTC. Full variable domain (outside the CDR3, taken from reference TRBV28 and TRBJ2-1): DVKVTQSSRYLVKRTGEKVFLECVQDMDHENMFWYRQDPGLGLRLIYFSYDVKMKEKGDIPEGYSVSREKKERFSLILESASTNQTSMYLCASQRGNEQFFGPGTRLTVL.

This chain's CDR3 is CASSSTLKGPWDGELFF. In DNA form, the CDR3 reads TGCGCCAGCAGCTCTACATTAAAGGGCCCATGGGACGGGGAGCTGTTTTTT. This chain joins TRBV5-1 and TRBJ2-2; D uncertain. The CDR3 runs to 17 residues. Germline V gives CDR1 SGHRS, CDR2 YFSETQ. V was cut by 3 bases and J by 7 bases, with 22 bases left in between.

This chain uses TRBV7-9 with TRBJ2-1, with TRBD1 matching over 10 bases. CDR3 length: 16 residues. V lost 4 bases and J lost 7; bases outside the gene matches: 10. Germline CDR1 and CDR2: SEHNR and FQNEAQ (reference sequence). The CDR3 region is CASSSDRGQGLNEQFF. CDR3 nucleotide sequence: TGTGCCAGCAGCTCAGACAGGGGGCAGGGATTGAATGAGCAGTTCTTC. The entire variable domain, with the rest obtained from reference TRBV7-9 and TRBJ2-1, is as follows: DTGVSQNPRHKITKRGQNVTFRCDPISEHNRLYWYRQTLGQGPEFLTYFQNEAQLEKSRLLSDRFSAERPKGSFSTLEIQRTEQGDSAMYLCASSSDRGQGLNEQFFGPGTRLTVL.

The chain recombines TRBV6-1 with TRBJ1-1; D unclear. V shed 0 bases and J shed 0 bases, with 8 bases lying between them. The CDR3 has 15 residues. Germline V gene sequence: CDR1 MNHNS, CDR2 SASEGT. DNA of the CDR3: TGTGCCAGCAGTGAAGCGGTAGGCCTGAACACTGAAGCTTTCTTT. This translates into CASSEAVGLNTEAFF.

The chain employs TRBV19 and TRBJ2-1; possible D gene TRBD1, 6 bases. Trimming pared 6 bases from V and 4 bases from J, leaving 13 bases between. The CDR3 has 14 amino acids. Germline V CDR1 and CDR2: LNHDA, SQIVND (reference sequence). The CDR3 bases are TGTGCCAGTAGAGCACCGGGACAATACAATGAGCAGTTCTTC. Translation gives CASRAPGQYNEQFF.

This chain joins TRBV11-1 and TRBJ2-7, with TRBD1 matching 9 bases. The CDR3 extends over 16 amino acids. Trimming removed 5 bases from V and 3 bases from J; junction bases left unmatched: 11. Germline loops: CDR1 SGHAT, CDR2 FQDESV (reference sequence). CDR3 coding DNA: TGTGCCAGCAGCCCTAAGCCGGGACAGGGTTTCTACGAGCAGTACTTC. Translating it yields CASSPKPGQGFYEQYF.

The table lists this clonotype with many counts. The chain recombines TRBV5-4 with TRBJ2-3; possible D gene TRBD1, 6 bases. This CDR3 has 15 amino acids. The germline CDR1 and CDR2 sequences are SGHNT and YYREEE (reference sequence). The V end was cut by 4 bases, the J end by 3 bases, with 15 bases between. For the CDR3, the DNA is TGTGCCAGCAGCCTTAAGCGAGGGGGAACAGATACGCAGTATTTT. Protein sequence: CASSLKRGGTDTQYF.

In its sample, this clonotype was seen many times. The chain couples TRBV28 to TRBJ2-1; D remains ambiguous. In germline, CDR1 is MDHEN, CDR2 SYDVKM. V lost 1 base and J 0 bases, leaving 19 bases between the germline ends. This CDR3 region has 19 residues. CDR3 sequence: CASSLLRITFKISYNEQFF. DNA of the CDR3: TGTGCCAGCAGTTTATTGCGGATCACCTTTAAAATCTCCTACAATGAGCAGTTCTTC.

The sample holds many counts of this clonotype. The J gene is TRBJ2-7, the V gene TRBV12-3 or TRBV12-4; 9 positions agree with TRBD1. The V gene end was trimmed by 5 bases and the J gene end by 5 bases; junction bases not matched to a gene: 7. The CDR3 totals 14 residues. The CDR3, as DNA: TGTGCCAGCAGTACCGACAGGGGGTTACACGAGCAGTACTTC. Translation gives CASSTDRGLHEQYF.